The 31 T cell receptor beta chains below come from one sample, sequenced in a study of human T cells and chemical hapten exposure. Stated time point: pre-sensitization, week 0. The treatment denotes: therapeutic diphenylcyclopropenone sensitization with weekly scalp DPC. In TCRdb, the RACE reads were re-called with MiXCR into one record per CDR3 protein. The profile covers around 350,000 distinct CDR3 sequences, with around 5.5% appearing a single time and around 8.8% taken by the ten largest. The sequenced sample was whole blood, obtained in connection with sensitization to the hapten diphenylcyclopropenone (DPC). All receptors come from a woman aged 18 to 35 with alopecia areata. Some clones in this sample may be carry-over from other donors' samples.

The rearrangement joins TRBV29-1 to TRBJ2-2; D may match TRBD1 or TRBD2 (6 bases each). Per germline, CDR1 SQVTM and CDR2 ANQGSEA. The CDR3 covers 16 residues. Trimming removed 7 bases at V and 6 bases at J, with 24 bases between. The CDR3 here is CSARLSGQGTAGELFF. The CDR3 coding sequence is TGCAGCGCCCGTCTCTCCGGGCAGGGGACTGCCGGGGAGCTGTTTTTT.

This clonotype was recorded many times. The chain employs TRBV7-9 and TRBJ1-2, with a possible D match to TRBD1 (5 bases). CDR1 is SEHNR, CDR2 FQNEAQ, per germline (reference sequence). Between the trimmed V and J ends, which lost 6 bases and 6 bases, there was a span of 14 bases. The CDR3 is 13 amino acids. CDR3 sequence (DNA): TGTGCCAGCAGTCATAACGAGGGGCATGGCTACACCTTC. The encoded protein is CASSHNEGHGYTF.

This clonotype was counted at least ten times. The gene calls are TRBV7-9 and TRBJ1-6; possibly TRBD1 for D (5 bases). Trimming left V 2 bases short and J 17 bases short, with 13 bases between. Germline loops: CDR1 SEHNR, CDR2 FQNEAQ (reference sequence). This CDR3 spans 12 amino acids. The CDR3 loop is CASSLLRDHVHF. CDR3 DNA sequence: TGTGCCAGCAGCTTATTGAGGGACCACGTCCACTTT.

This clonotype has at least ten counts. V is TRBV5-1 and J is TRBJ1-6; 7 bases are shared with TRBD1. There are 15 residues in the CDR3. The V gene's germline CDR1 is SGHRS and CDR2 YFSETQ. Trimming removed 3 bases from V and 7 bases from J; junction bases left unmatched: 7. The CDR3 region is CASSYGDSGNSPLHF. CDR3 nucleotides: TGCGCCAGCAGCTACGGGGACAGTGGAAATTCACCCCTCCACTTT. The full variable domain, in which reference TRBV5-1 and TRBJ1-6 provide the parts outside the CDR3, is KAGVTQTPRYLIKTRGQQVTLSCSPISGHRSVSWYQQTPGQGLQFLFEYFSETQRNKGNFPGRFSGRQFSNSRSEMNVSTLELGDSALYLCASSYGDSGNSPLHFGNGTRLTVT.

This chain joins TRBV6-5 and TRBJ2-5; D possibly corresponds to TRBD1 (6 bases). Germline-derived CDR1 and CDR2 are MNHEY and SVGAGI. V was pared by 2 bases and J by 1 base, with 8 bases between. This CDR3 has 14 amino acids. CDR3: CASSYGQLQETQYF. CDR3 DNA: TGTGCCAGCAGTTACGGACAGCTCCAAGAGACCCAGTACTTC.

This clonotype was detected many times. The CDR3 DNA is TGCGCCAGCAGCTTAGGACAGGGACAACAGCCCCAGCATTTT. Its protein product is CASSLGQGQQPQHF. V is TRBV4-3 and J is TRBJ1-5; 8 bases are a match to TRBD1. Trimming took 5 bases from V and 7 from J; bases not matched to a gene: 7. The CDR3 is made up of 14 amino acids. The germline gives CDR1 LGHNA, CDR2 YSLEER.

This clonotype was counted between two and nine times. Here the CDR3 reads CAIPFPPPNQPQHF. The CDR3 DNA reads as TGTGCCATCCCATTCCCCCCTCCCAATCAGCCCCAGCATTTT. This chain uses TRBV10-3 with TRBJ1-5; D is undetermined. The V gene's germline CDR1 is ENHRY and CDR2 SYGVKD. V lost 8 bases and J 3 bases, leaving 14 bases between the germline ends. This CDR3 contains 14 residues.

The table lists this clonotype with many counts. The chain has TRBV28 and TRBJ1-5; D unresolved. The ends were cut back, 4 bases at V and 3 bases at J, with 13 bases in the middle. The CDR3 loop spans 15 amino acids. Germline CDR1 and CDR2: MDHEN and SYDVKM. This CDR3 is CASSWVGRINQPQHF. The CDR3 bases are TGTGCCAGCAGTTGGGTCGGGAGGATCAATCAGCCCCAGCATTTT.

The chain is built from TRBV18 and TRBJ2-7, with 8 bases matching TRBD1. Trimming removed 1 base from V and 6 bases from J; junction bases left unmatched: 17. CDR1 KGHSH and CDR2 LQKENI come from the germline V gene. The CDR3 sequence is 18 residues long. CDR3 DNA sequence: TGTGCCAGCTCACCACGTCTTGCCGGGACAGGCTCTCCTACCGAGCAGTACTTC. Protein sequence: CASSPRLAGTGSPTEQYF.

The chain employs TRBV20-1 and TRBJ2-2; TRBD1 aligns across 9 bases. CDR3 size: 14 residues. Germline trimming cut 7 bases from V and 5 bases from J; bases unmatched to any gene: 8. Germline V gene data show CDR1 as DFQATT and CDR2 as SNEGSKA (reference sequence). CDR3 sequence reads: CSVKGQGETGELFF. The CDR3 DNA sequence: TGCAGTGTTAAGGGACAGGGAGAGACCGGGGAGCTGTTTTTT.

There are many counts of this clonotype. The chain links TRBV10-3 to TRBJ1-6; 7 bases match TRBD1. The V gene end was trimmed by 10 bases and the J gene end by 5 bases; junction bases not matched to a gene: 11. Germline CDR1 ENHRY, CDR2 SYGVKD. This CDR3 is built from 15 residues. CDR3 in amino acids: CATTVRDSDNSPLHF. For the CDR3, the DNA is TGTGCCACCACAGTGCGGGACAGCGATAATTCACCCCTCCACTTT.

The CDR3 DNA follows: TGTGCCAGCAGCTTAGTTTTAGGACAGGGCGAGACCCAGTACTTC. Translation gives CASSLVLGQGETQYF. The V and J genes are TRBV7-2 and TRBJ2-5, with 8 bases that match TRBD1. The germline gives CDR1 SGHTA, CDR2 FQGNSA. The CDR3 consists of 15 residues. Germline trimming cut 1 base from V and 5 bases from J; bases unmatched to any gene: 6.

This clonotype occurred many times. This chain uses TRBV11-2 with TRBJ1-4; TRBD1 agrees at 7 bases. Germline V lookup: CDR1 SGHAT, CDR2 FQNNGV. The CDR3 has 15 amino acids. V was clipped by 4 bases and J by 3 bases; unmatched bases: 5. This CDR3 reads CASSSWTGSNEKLFF. The CDR3, as DNA: TGTGCCAGCAGCTCTTGGACAGGTTCTAATGAAAAACTGTTTTTT.

J is TRBJ1-1 and V is TRBV7-8; D may be TRBD1 (6 bases). The germline V and J ends were trimmed by 5 bases and 8 bases, with 15 bases remaining between them. The CDR3 is 13 residues long. Looked up from germline, CDR1 is SGHVS and CDR2 is FQNEAQ. The CDR3 DNA is TGTGCCAGCAGCCTGGGGGGGCGCATAGAAGCTTTCTTT. Its protein is CASSLGGRIEAFF.

V is TRBV7-2 and J is TRBJ1-2; no clear D gene. Trimming pared 5 bases from V and 1 base from J, leaving 14 bases between. The CDR3 runs 15 residues. In germline, CDR1 is SGHTA, CDR2 FQGNSA. The CDR3 loop is CASSPLRGDNYGYTF. As DNA, the CDR3 is TGTGCCAGCAGCCCACTGCGGGGAGATAACTATGGCTACACCTTC. The full variable domain, completed using reference TRBV7-2 and TRBJ1-2, is GAGVSQSPSNKVTEKGKDVELRCDPISGHTALYWYRQSLGQGLEFLIYFQGNSAPDKSGLPSDRFSAERTGGSVSTLTIQRTQQEDSAVYLCASSPLRGDNYGYTFGSGTRLTVV.

This clonotype was recorded many times. V and J are TRBV20-1 and TRBJ2-7; D is possibly TRBD1 (6 bases). The CDR3 has 11 residues. Germline V gives CDR1 DFQATT, CDR2 SNEGSKA (reference sequence). V lost 5 bases and J lost 7, with 12 bases in between. CDR3 nucleotide sequence: TGCAGTGCTGAGGACAGCCGGGAGCAGTACTTC. Protein: CSAEDSREQYF.

Ten or more counts support this clonotype. The chain uses TRBV7-9 and TRBJ2-3; D may be TRBD1 (6 bases). CDR1 and CDR2 (germline): SEHNR, FQNEAQ (reference sequence). V was shortened by 1 base and J by 1 base, with 6 bases between the two germline ends. The length of the CDR3 is 14 residues. CDR3 bases: TGTGCCAGCAGCTTAGAGGGGGGCACAGATACGCAGTATTTT. This sequence encodes CASSLEGGTDTQYF. Complete variable domain (other parts from reference TRBV7-9 and TRBJ2-3): DTGVSQNPRHKITKRGQNVTFRCDPISEHNRLYWYRQTLGQGPEFLTYFQNEAQLEKSRLLSDRFSAERPKGSFSTLEIQRTEQGDSAMYLCASSLEGGTDTQYFGPGTRLTVL.

This clonotype was counted ten times or more. The chain employs TRBV29-1 and TRBJ2-7, with no clear D. V gave up 4 bases and J gave up 9 bases, with 10 bases separating them. The length of the CDR3 is 10 residues. Germline V CDR1 and CDR2: SQVTM, ANQGSEA. CDR3 DNA: TGCAGCGTTGTGGAGAGTCGGCAGTACTTC. It encodes CSVVESRQYF.

This clonotype was detected many times. CDR3 amino acids: CSATEGTGPSTEAFF. The CDR3 bases are TGCAGCGCCACTGAGGGGACAGGTCCCAGCACTGAAGCTTTCTTT. The chain recombines TRBV29-1 with TRBJ1-1; TRBD1 aligns across 8 bases. CDR3 length: 15 residues. The V gene's germline CDR1 is SQVTM and CDR2 ANQGSEA. With V trimmed by 7 bases and J by 4 bases, 14 bases remained unmatched.

This clonotype was counted many times. This sequence joins TRBV9 and TRBJ2-7; maybe TRBD1 (6 bases). Germline CDR1 and CDR2: SGDLS and YYNGEE. Trimming stripped 4 bases from V and 5 bases from J, with 16 bases between. The CDR3 runs 14 residues. The CDR3 spells CASSPELGTNEQYF. The CDR3 DNA sequence: TGTGCCAGCAGCCCAGAACTTGGGACAAACGAGCAGTACTTC.

This clonotype was seen only a few times. The chain couples TRBV5-5 to TRBJ1-2, with 9 bases fitting TRBD1. With V trimmed by 4 bases and J by 4 bases, 5 bases remained unmatched. CDR1 SGHKS and CDR2 YYEKEE come from the germline V gene (reference sequence). The CDR3 runs 14 residues. CDR3 sequence (DNA): TGTGCCAGCAGCGGGACAGGGTCCAGCTATGGCTACACCTTC. Its translation: CASSGTGSSYGYTF.

The chain employs TRBV19 and TRBJ1-5; weak D call: TRBD1 (6 bases). Trimming shortened V by 7 bases and J by 3 bases, and 13 bases separated the two germline ends. The CDR3 consists of 14 residues. Germline CDR1 is LNHDA and CDR2 is SQIVND (reference sequence). The chain's CDR3 is CASNPDSPNQPQHF. The CDR3 DNA sequence: TGTGCCAGTAACCCGGACAGCCCCAATCAGCCCCAGCATTTT.

The J gene is TRBJ1-1, the V gene TRBV18; 7 nucleotides align to TRBD1. CDR3 length equals 13 residues. Unmatched junction bases numbered 6, after V lost 5 bases and J lost 6 bases. Germline CDR1 is KGHSH and CDR2 is LQKENI. CDR3 sequence reads: CASSTSQGAEAFF. CDR3 nucleotides: TGTGCCAGCTCAACCAGCCAGGGGGCTGAAGCTTTCTTT.

This clonotype was seen repeatedly, ten times or more. The CDR3 bases are TGTGCCAGCAGCCAAGAGGGGGGCAGCACTGAAGCTTTCTTT. It is translated as CASSQEGGSTEAFF. This chain joins TRBV14 and TRBJ1-1, with D possibly matching TRBD1 (6 bases). The CDR3 sequence is 14 residues long. Trimming took off 0 bases at V and 4 bases at J, with 9 bases between the two ends. Germline CDR1 is SGHDN and CDR2 is FVKESK.

This clonotype has only a few counts. The chain recombines TRBV2 with TRBJ2-7; tentatively, D is TRBD1 (5 bases). This CDR3 spans 12 amino acids. V was cut by 3 bases and J by 3 bases, with 6 bases left in between. Germline-derived CDR1 and CDR2 are SNHLY and FYNNEI. This chain's CDR3 is CASSDDSYEQYF. The CDR3 DNA sequence: TGTGCCAGCAGTGATGACAGCTACGAGCAGTACTTC.

This clonotype appeared a few times. The V call is TRBV5-1, the J call TRBJ1-5; 9 bases are shared with TRBD1. V dropped 4 bases and J dropped 13; count of bases not matched to a gene: 6. CDR3 length: 12 amino acids. The germline V gene has CDR1 SGHRS and CDR2 YFSETQ. DNA for the CDR3: TGCGCCAGCAGCCCGACAGGGGGAGATCAGCATTTT. It yields the protein CASSPTGGDQHF.

V and J are TRBV6-5 and TRBJ2-1, with 7 nucleotides matching TRBD2. The CDR3 is made up of 14 amino acids. Per the germline V gene, CDR1 is MNHEY and CDR2 is SVGAGI. The V and J ends lost 6 bases and 8 bases, in that order; junction bases with no gene match: 10. CDR3 in DNA: TGTGCCAGCAGCAATGCCCGGGGGGATCATGAGCAGTTCTTC. This codes for CASSNARGDHEQFF.

The chain couples TRBV29-1 to TRBJ2-2, with D maybe TRBD1 (6 bases). Trimming removed 6 bases from V and 3 bases from J, with 8 bases in between. Per germline, CDR1 SQVTM and CDR2 ANQGSEA. The CDR3 has 12 amino acids. Written as DNA, the CDR3 is TGCAGCGTGACAGGCGACACCGGGGAGCTGTTTTTT. The encoded protein is CSVTGDTGELFF.

The chain carries TRBV20-1 and TRBJ1-2, with D hard to call. The CDR3 is 17 amino acids. The germline V and J ends were trimmed by 0 bases and 0 bases, with 17 bases remaining between them. Germline lookup yields CDR1 DFQATT and CDR2 SNEGSKA (reference sequence). In DNA form, the CDR3 reads TGCAGTGCTAGAGATGCCCCGCTCACCCCGACTAACTATGGCTACACCTTC. Protein: CSARDAPLTPTNYGYTF.

V and J are TRBV14 and TRBJ1-1; D gene unclear. The CDR3 spans 13 residues. Germline-derived CDR1 and CDR2 are SGHDN and FVKESK. V was trimmed by 2 bases and J by 1 base, leaving 5 bases between them. This CDR3 reads CASSQSRNTEAFF. CDR3 nucleotide sequence: TGTGCCAGCAGCCAATCCAGGAACACTGAAGCTTTCTTT.

In this sample, this clonotype turned up many times. J is TRBJ2-3 and V is TRBV5-4; TRBD1 agrees at 10 bases. Germline V gives CDR1 SGHNT, CDR2 YYREEE (reference sequence). The CDR3 totals 15 residues. The V segment lost 5 bases and the J segment 3 bases; nucleotides outside the gene matches: 6. CDR3 in DNA: TGTGCCAGCAGGGAGGGACAGGGGTTAACAGATACGCAGTATTTT. Residues: CASREGQGLTDTQYF.